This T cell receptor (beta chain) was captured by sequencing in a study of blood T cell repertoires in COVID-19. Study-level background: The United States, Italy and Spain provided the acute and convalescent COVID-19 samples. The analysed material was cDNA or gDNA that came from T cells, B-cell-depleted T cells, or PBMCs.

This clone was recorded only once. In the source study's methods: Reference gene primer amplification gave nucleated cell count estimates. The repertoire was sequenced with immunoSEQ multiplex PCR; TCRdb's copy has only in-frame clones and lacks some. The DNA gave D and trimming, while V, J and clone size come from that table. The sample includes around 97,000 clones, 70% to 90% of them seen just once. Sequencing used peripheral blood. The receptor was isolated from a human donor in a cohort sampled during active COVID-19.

DNA for the CDR3: TGTGCCAGCTCACCTACAGGGGGCTCCTACAATGAGCAGTTCTTC. Its translation is CASSPTGGSYNEQFF. This chain links TRBV18 with TRBJ2-1, with 8 bases identical to TRBD1. The trim removed 3 bases at V and 0 bases at J, leaving 1 base unmatched. The V gene's germline CDR1 is KGHSH and CDR2 LQKENI. The CDR3 sequence is 15 residues long.